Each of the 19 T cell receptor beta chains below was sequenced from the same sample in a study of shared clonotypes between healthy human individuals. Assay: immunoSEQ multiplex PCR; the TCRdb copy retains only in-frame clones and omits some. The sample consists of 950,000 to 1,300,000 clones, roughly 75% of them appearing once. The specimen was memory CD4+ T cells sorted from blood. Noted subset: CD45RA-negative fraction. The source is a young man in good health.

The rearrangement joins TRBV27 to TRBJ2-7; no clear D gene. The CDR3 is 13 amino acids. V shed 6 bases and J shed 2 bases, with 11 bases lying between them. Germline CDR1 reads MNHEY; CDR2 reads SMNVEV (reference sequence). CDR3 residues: CASRPPGAYEQYF. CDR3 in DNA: TGTGCCAGCAGACCCCCTGGGGCCTACGAGCAGTACTTC.

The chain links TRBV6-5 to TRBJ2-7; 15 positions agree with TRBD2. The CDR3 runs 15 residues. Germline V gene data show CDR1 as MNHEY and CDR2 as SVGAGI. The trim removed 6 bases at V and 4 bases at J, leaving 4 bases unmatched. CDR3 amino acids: CASRGLAGGKYEQYF. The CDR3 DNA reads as TGTGCCAGCAGGGGACTAGCGGGGGGTAAATACGAGCAGTACTTC.

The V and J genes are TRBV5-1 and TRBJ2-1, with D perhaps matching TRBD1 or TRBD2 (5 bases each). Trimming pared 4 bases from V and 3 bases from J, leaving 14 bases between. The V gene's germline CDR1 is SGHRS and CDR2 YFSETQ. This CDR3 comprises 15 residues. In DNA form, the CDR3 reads TGCGCCAGCAGCCCCCGGGACGGGGACTACAATGAGCAGTTCTTC. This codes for CASSPRDGDYNEQFF.

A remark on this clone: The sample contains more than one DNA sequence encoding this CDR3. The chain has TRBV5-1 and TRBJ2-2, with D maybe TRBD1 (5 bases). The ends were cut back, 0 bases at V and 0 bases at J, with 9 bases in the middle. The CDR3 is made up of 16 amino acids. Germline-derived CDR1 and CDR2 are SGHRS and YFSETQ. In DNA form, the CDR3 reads TGCGCCAGCAGCTTGGGGACAAGTGCGAACACCGGGGAGCTGTTTTTT. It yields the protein CASSLGTSANTGELFF.

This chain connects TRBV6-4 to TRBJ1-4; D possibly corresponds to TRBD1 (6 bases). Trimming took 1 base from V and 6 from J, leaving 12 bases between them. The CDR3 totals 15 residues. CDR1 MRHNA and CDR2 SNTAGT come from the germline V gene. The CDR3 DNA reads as TGTGCCAGCAGTGACTTCGACAGGCTTCATGAAAAACTGTTTTTT. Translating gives CASSDFDRLHEKLFF.

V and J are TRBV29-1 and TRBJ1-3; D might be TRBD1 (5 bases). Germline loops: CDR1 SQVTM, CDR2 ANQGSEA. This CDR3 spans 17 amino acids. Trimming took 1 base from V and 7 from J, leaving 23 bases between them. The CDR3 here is CSVEVKWSIIGANTIYF. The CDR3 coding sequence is TGCAGCGTTGAAGTTAAGTGGAGTATTATAGGGGCCAACACCATATATTTT. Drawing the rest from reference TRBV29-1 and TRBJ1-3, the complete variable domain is SAVISQKPSRDICQRGTSLTIQCQVDSQVTMMFWYRQQPGQSLTLIATANQGSEATYESGFVIDKFPISRPNLTFSTLTVSNMSPEDSSIYLCSVEVKWSIIGANTIYFGEGSWLTVV.

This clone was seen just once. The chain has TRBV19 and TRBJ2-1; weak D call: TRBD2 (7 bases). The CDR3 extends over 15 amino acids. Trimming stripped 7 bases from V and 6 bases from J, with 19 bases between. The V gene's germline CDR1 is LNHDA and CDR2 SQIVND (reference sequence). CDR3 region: CASTLGGARPNEQFF. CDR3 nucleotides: TGTGCCAGTACCCTGGGGGGGGCCCGGCCCAATGAGCAGTTCTTC. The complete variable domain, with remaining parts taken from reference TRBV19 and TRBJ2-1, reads DGGITQSPKYLFRKEGQNVTLSCEQNLNHDAMYWYRQDPGQGLRLIYYSQIVNDFQKGDIAEGYSVSREKKESFPLTVTSAQKNPTAFYLCASTLGGARPNEQFFGPGTRLTVL.

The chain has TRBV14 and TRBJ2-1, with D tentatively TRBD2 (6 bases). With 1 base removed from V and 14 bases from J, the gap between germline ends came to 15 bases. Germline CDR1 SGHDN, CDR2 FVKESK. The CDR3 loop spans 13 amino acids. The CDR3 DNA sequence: TGTGCCAGCAGCCAAGCCGGGACTCTGACAGAGTTCTTC. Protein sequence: CASSQAGTLTEFF.

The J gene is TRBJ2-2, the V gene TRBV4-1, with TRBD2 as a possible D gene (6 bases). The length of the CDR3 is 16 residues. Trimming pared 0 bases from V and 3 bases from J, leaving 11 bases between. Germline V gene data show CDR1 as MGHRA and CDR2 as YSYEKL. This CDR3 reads CASSQEAGTHTGELFF. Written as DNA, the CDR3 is TGCGCCAGCAGCCAAGAGGCAGGGACTCACACCGGGGAGCTGTTTTTT.

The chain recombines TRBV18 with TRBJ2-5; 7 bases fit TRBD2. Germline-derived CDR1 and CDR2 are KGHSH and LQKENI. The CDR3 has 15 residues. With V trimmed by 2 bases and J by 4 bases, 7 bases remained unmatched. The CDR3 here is CASSPEVRGRETQYF. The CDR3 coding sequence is TGTGCCAGCTCACCAGAGGTCCGCGGGAGAGAGACCCAGTACTTC.

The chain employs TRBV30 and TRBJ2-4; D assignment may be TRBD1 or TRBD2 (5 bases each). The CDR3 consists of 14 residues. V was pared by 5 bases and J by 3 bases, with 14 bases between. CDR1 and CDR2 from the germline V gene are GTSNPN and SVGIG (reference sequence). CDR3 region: CAWATGPNKNIQYF. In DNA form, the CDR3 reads TGTGCCTGGGCGACGGGACCCAACAAAAACATTCAGTACTTC.

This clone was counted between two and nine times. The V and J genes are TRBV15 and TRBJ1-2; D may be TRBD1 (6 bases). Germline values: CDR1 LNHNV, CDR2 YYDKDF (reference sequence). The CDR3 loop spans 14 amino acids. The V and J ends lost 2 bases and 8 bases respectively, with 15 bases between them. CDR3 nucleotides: TGTGCCACCAGCAGACAGGGGACGTCGGGGGGCTACACCTTC. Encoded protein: CATSRQGTSGGYTF.

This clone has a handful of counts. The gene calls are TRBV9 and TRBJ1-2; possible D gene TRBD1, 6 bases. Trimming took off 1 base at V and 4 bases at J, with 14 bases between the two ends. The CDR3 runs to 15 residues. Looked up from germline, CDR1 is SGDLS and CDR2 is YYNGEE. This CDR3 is CASSVQGFSSYGYTF. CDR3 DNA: TGTGCCAGCAGCGTACAGGGGTTTTCTAGCTATGGCTACACCTTC.

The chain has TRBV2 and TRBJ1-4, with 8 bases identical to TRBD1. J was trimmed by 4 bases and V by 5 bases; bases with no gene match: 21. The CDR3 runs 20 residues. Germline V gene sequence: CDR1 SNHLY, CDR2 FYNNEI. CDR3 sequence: CASSTGQGSSEGGFNEKLFF. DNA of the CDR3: TGTGCCAGCAGTACCGGACAGGGAAGTAGTGAAGGGGGGTTTAATGAAAAACTGTTTTTT.

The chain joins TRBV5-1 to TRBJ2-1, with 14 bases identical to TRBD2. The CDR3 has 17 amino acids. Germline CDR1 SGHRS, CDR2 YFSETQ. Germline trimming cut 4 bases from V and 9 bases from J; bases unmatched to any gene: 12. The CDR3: CASSTSPGTSGSSEQFF. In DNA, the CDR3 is TGCGCCAGCAGCACTTCTCCCGGGACTAGCGGGAGTAGTGAGCAGTTCTTC.

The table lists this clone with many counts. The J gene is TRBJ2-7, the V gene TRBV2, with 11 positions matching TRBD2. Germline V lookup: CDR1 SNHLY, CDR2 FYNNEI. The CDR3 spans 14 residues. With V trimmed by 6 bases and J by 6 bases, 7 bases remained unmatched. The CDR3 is CASSALAGVPEQYF. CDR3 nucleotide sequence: TGTGCCAGCAGCGCACTAGCGGGAGTACCCGAGCAGTACTTC.

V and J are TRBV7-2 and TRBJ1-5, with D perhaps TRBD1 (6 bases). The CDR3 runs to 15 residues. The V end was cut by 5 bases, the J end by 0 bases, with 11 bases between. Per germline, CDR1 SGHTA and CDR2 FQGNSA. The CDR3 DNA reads TGTGCCAGCAGCCACGGGACAATTAGCAATCAGCCCCAGCATTTT. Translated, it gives CASSHGTISNQPQHF.

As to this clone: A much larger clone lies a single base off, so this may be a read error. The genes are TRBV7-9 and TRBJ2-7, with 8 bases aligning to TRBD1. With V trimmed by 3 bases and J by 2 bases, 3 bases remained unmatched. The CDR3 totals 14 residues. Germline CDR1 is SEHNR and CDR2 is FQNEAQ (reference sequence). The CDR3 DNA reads TGTGCCAGCAGCTTTGGGACAGGACCCTACGAGCAGTACTTC. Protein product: CASSFGTGPYEQYF.

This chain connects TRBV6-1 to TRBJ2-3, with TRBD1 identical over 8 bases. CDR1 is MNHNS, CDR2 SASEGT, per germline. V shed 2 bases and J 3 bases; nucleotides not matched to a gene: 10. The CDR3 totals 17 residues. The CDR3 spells CASSESKRTGRTDTQYF. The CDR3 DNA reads TGTGCCAGCAGTGAATCGAAGAGGACAGGGAGGACAGATACGCAGTATTTT.